The 12 T cell receptor beta chains below all came from one sample that was sequenced in a study of blood T cell repertoires in COVID-19. Some clones are missing from TCRdb's copy, which holds only in-frame ones; the method was immunoSEQ multiplex PCR. Of 200,000 to 250,000 clones in the sample, about 90% were seen once. The specimen sequenced was PBMCs or T cells enriched from blood (not recorded which). The receptor source for this set is a man aged 25 to 40 who had been exposed to COVID-19.

The chain employs TRBV7-7 and TRBJ2-3, with a possible D match to TRBD1 (6 bases). The germline V and J ends were trimmed by 6 bases and 3 bases, with 16 bases remaining between them. Germline V gene data show CDR1 as SSHAT and CDR2 as FNYEAQ (reference sequence). The CDR3 is 15 amino acids. Written as DNA, the CDR3 is TGTGCCAGCAGTCCCCAGGGGATAGGGACAGATACGCAGTATTTT. It specifies CASSPQGIGTDTQYF.

The rearrangement joins TRBV9 to TRBJ1-1; a weak D match, TRBD1 (5 bases). The CDR3 covers 14 residues. CDR1 SGDLS and CDR2 YYNGEE come from the germline V gene. V was pared by 0 bases and J by 4 bases, with 10 bases between. CDR3 bases: TGTGCCAGCAGCGTAGGTCCGGGGGGCACTGAAGCTTTCTTT. It codes for CASSVGPGGTEAFF.

This chain links TRBV27 with TRBJ1-2; the D gene is possibly TRBD1 (6 bases). Trimming took off 5 bases at V and 7 bases at J, with 8 bases between the two ends. Germline-derived CDR1 and CDR2 are MNHEY and SMNVEV (reference sequence). This CDR3 is built from 11 residues. In DNA, the CDR3 is TGTGCCAGCAGTCAGGGGTTTGGCTACACCTTC. Protein sequence: CASSQGFGYTF.

J is TRBJ1-4 and V is TRBV6-5, with D uncertain. Germline values: CDR1 MNHEY, CDR2 SVGAGI. This CDR3 spans 13 amino acids. Trimming shortened V by 8 bases and J by 5 bases, and 12 bases separated the two germline ends. The CDR3 here is CASWGGLNEKLFF. The CDR3 bases are TGTGCCAGCTGGGGAGGGTTAAATGAAAAACTGTTTTTT.

CDR3 loop: CASSLVGEAYEQYF. CDR3 sequence (DNA): TGTGCCAGCAGCTTGGTAGGGGAAGCCTACGAGCAGTACTTC. V and J are TRBV5-4 and TRBJ2-7; a weak D match, TRBD1 (5 bases). V lost 0 bases to trimming and J lost 2 bases, with 9 bases between them. The germline gives CDR1 SGHNT, CDR2 YYREEE (reference sequence). CDR3 length equals 14 residues.

The rearrangement uses TRBV30 and TRBJ1-2; TRBD1 might be the D (5 bases). The CDR3 runs 14 residues. Trimming pared 4 bases from V and 7 bases from J, leaving 19 bases between. CDR1 is GTSNPN, CDR2 SVGIG, per germline (reference sequence). The CDR3 spells CAWISGGNYAGYTF. The CDR3 DNA sequence: TGTGCCTGGATCTCCGGGGGGAACTATGCTGGCTACACCTTC. The entire variable domain, with the rest obtained from reference TRBV30 and TRBJ1-2, is as follows: SQTIHQWPATLVQPVGSPLSLECTVEGTSNPNLYWYRQAAGRGLQLLFYSVGIGQISSEVPQNLSASRPQDRQFILSSKKLLLSDSGFYLCAWISGGNYAGYTFGSGTRLTVV.

The chain joins TRBV2 to TRBJ1-1; TRBD1 might be the D (6 bases). The CDR3 has 14 residues. Between the trimmed V and J ends, which lost 6 bases and 2 bases, there was a span of 13 bases. CDR1 is SNHLY and CDR2 is FYNNEI in the germline V gene. The CDR3 nucleotides read TGTGCCAGCAGGGATGGACAGCCCAACACTGAAGCTTTCTTT. Its translation: CASRDGQPNTEAFF.

This clone has a single count. The junction shows a germline mismatch at one end, possibly a read error. The chain is built from TRBV10-1 and TRBJ2-2, with TRBD1 identical over 8 bases. Germline CDR1 reads WNHNN; CDR2 reads SYGVQD (reference sequence). The CDR3 runs 18 residues. CDR3 DNA: TGCGCCAGCAGTGTAGTATTAGACGGGACAGGAATTGCCCGGGGAGCTGTTTTT. Its translation: CASSVVLDGTGIARGAVF.

A single count supports this clone. The chain couples TRBV10-3 to TRBJ2-7; 7 nucleotides align to TRBD1. Germline values: CDR1 ENHRY, CDR2 SYGVKD. J was trimmed by 0 bases and V by 4 bases; bases with no gene match: 9. This CDR3 contains 16 residues. Here the CDR3 reads CAISGPPGQHSYEQYF. The CDR3 bases are TGTGCCATCAGTGGACCTCCGGGACAGCACTCCTACGAGCAGTACTTC.

The J gene is TRBJ1-2, the V gene TRBV11-2; D is perhaps TRBD1 (5 bases). CDR3 length: 14 amino acids. Germline CDR1 and CDR2: SGHAT and FQNNGV. Trimming took 6 bases from V and 7 from J, leaving 18 bases between them. CDR3 coding DNA: TGTGCCAGCAGAATGGGGCAGGAAAAGGCTGGCTACACCTTC. It encodes CASRMGQEKAGYTF. The full variable domain, its missing parts supplied by reference TRBV11-2 and TRBJ1-2, is EAGVAQSPRYKIIEKRQSVAFWCNPISGHATLYWYQQILGQGPKLLIQFQNNGVVDDSQLPKDRFSAERLKGVDSTLKIQPAKLEDSAVYLCASRMGQEKAGYTFGSGTRLTVV.

The rearrangement uses TRBV27 and TRBJ2-3; 9 bases fit TRBD1. The V gene end was trimmed by 4 bases and the J gene end by 3 bases; junction bases not matched to a gene: 8. The CDR3 sequence is 16 residues long. Germline CDR1 is MNHEY and CDR2 is SMNVEV (reference sequence). The CDR3 DNA is TGTGCCAGCAGTTCCCATGACAGGGGGAGGACAGATACGCAGTATTTT. This codes for CASSSHDRGRTDTQYF.

This rearrangement joins TRBV27 to TRBJ2-7; D not resolved. V lost 0 bases and J 4 bases, leaving 10 bases between the germline ends. The CDR3 totals 14 residues. CDR1 is MNHEY, CDR2 SMNVEV, per germline (reference sequence). The chain's CDR3 is CASSLSNSFYEQYF. The CDR3 coding sequence is TGTGCCAGCAGTTTATCCAATAGTTTTTACGAGCAGTACTTC.